This passage covers 21 T cell receptor beta chains from one sample sequenced in a study of T cells in Graves' hyperthyroidism and ophthalmopathy. Amplified TCR beta CDR3 regions came from RNA transcripts. The primer set for the first-round RT-PCR of the TCR CDR3 was HTBI. In TCRdb, the multiplex PCR reads were re-called with MiXCR into one record per CDR3 protein. Here the sample spans over 650,000 distinct CDR3 sequences, roughly 45% being singletons. Sequenced sample: peripheral blood or thyroid tissue (not recorded which). Every receptor here comes from an adult man with Graves' disease, either hyperthyroidism or ophthalmopathy (not recorded which).

Worth noting for this clonotype: Possible read error: a much larger clone is one base away. The V and J genes are TRBV7-9 and TRBJ1-6, with a weak D call TRBD1 (6 bases). This CDR3 region has 15 residues. CDR1 and CDR2 (germline): SEHNR, FQNEAQ (reference sequence). The CDR3 bases are TGTGCCAGCAGCCCGAGACAGGTCCCTAATTCACCCCACCACTTT. This encodes CASSPRQVPNSPHHF. Using reference TRBV7-9 and TRBJ1-6 for the parts outside the CDR3, the full variable domain is DTGVSQNPRHKITKRGQNVTFRCDPISEHNRLYWYRQTLGQGPEFLTYFQNEAQLEKSRLLSDRFSAERPKGSFSTLEIQRTEQGDSAMYLCASSPRQVPNSPHHFGNGTRLTVT.

A note on this clonotype: This may be a read error, as it is one base from a much larger clone. The chain carries TRBV2 and TRBJ1-4; no definite D call. The CDR3 contains 16 residues. Germline V lookup: CDR1 SNHLY, CDR2 FYNNEI. This CDR3 is CATSDGVYGVGEKLFF. For the CDR3, the DNA is TGTGCCACCAGTGATGGGGTGTATGGAGTGGGTGAAAAACTGTTTTTT.

This clonotype was detected many times. The CDR3 sequence: CSVGEAEAFF. The CDR3 region has the DNA TGCAGCGTTGGGGAAGCTGAAGCTTTCTTT. V gene TRBV29-1 combines with J gene TRBJ1-1; D unclear. The CDR3 is 10 residues long. Trimming cost V 4 bases and J 6 bases, with 6 bases left between them. Germline V CDR1 and CDR2: SQVTM, ANQGSEA.

V gene TRBV29-1 combines with J gene TRBJ1-4; 7 bases agree with TRBD1. V lost 6 bases and J lost 10; bases outside the gene matches: 8. The V gene's germline CDR1 is SQVTM and CDR2 ANQGSEA. The length of the CDR3 is 12 residues. The CDR3 sequence is CSVRQGDGKLFF. The CDR3 nucleotides read TGCAGCGTACGTCAGGGGGATGGAAAACTGTTTTTT. The entire variable domain, with the rest obtained from reference TRBV29-1 and TRBJ1-4, is as follows: SAVISQKPSRDICQRGTSLTIQCQVDSQVTMMFWYRQQPGQSLTLIATANQGSEATYESGFVIDKFPISRPNLTFSTLTVSNMSPEDSSIYLCSVRQGDGKLFFGSGTQLSVL.

This clonotype was detected a few times. The genes are TRBV2 and TRBJ1-1; no clear D. V was cut by 6 bases and J by 1 base, with 9 bases left in between. CDR1 is SNHLY, CDR2 FYNNEI, per germline. The CDR3 length is 13 residues. CDR3 protein: CASSSGRNTEAFF. The CDR3 DNA follows: TGTGCCAGCAGCTCCGGGAGGAACACTGAAGCTTTCTTT.

This clonotype was recorded at least ten times. The chain joins TRBV7-9 to TRBJ1-2; 8 positions match TRBD1. This CDR3 comprises 15 residues. CDR1 is SEHNR and CDR2 is FQNEAQ in the germline V gene (reference sequence). Trimming cost V 5 bases and J 0 bases; bases outside gene matches: 5. The CDR3 DNA is TGTGCCAGCAGCCCTGACAGGGGTCCTAACTATGGCTACACCTTC. The encoded protein is CASSPDRGPNYGYTF.

This clonotype appeared a few times. This chain uses TRBV9 with TRBJ1-1, with D perhaps TRBD1 (6 bases). V shed 0 bases and J shed 4 bases, with 13 bases lying between them. CDR3 length equals 15 residues. Germline V CDR1 and CDR2: SGDLS, YYNGEE. The DNA for the CDR3 is TGTGCCAGCAGCGTAGTTGGGGGCGGCGGCACTGAAGCTTTCTTT. It specifies CASSVVGGGGTEAFF.

The chain is built from TRBV15 and TRBJ1-1, with D perhaps TRBD1 (6 bases). The CDR3 runs 14 residues. V was pared by 0 bases and J by 6 bases, with 11 bases between. Per the germline V gene, CDR1 is LNHNV and CDR2 is YYDKDF (reference sequence). CDR3 region: CATSRDRQVAEAFF. The DNA for the CDR3 is TGTGCCACCAGCAGAGATCGACAGGTAGCTGAAGCTTTCTTT.

There are many counts of this clonotype. The rearrangement uses TRBV29-1 and TRBJ1-4, with a weak D call TRBD1 (6 bases). Germline V gene lookup returns CDR1 SQVTM and CDR2 ANQGSEA. Trimming stripped 2 bases from V and 7 bases from J, with 14 bases between. The CDR3 spans 14 residues. CDR3 bases: TGCAGCGTTGAACGGCGGGGGCGAACTGAAAAACTGTTTTTT. It is translated as CSVERRGRTEKLFF.

The gene calls are TRBV25-1 and TRBJ1-6; no clear D gene. CDR1 is MGHDK and CDR2 is SYGVNS in the germline V gene. The CDR3 has 15 amino acids. V was trimmed by 8 bases and J by 0 bases, leaving 11 bases between them. DNA of the CDR3: TGTGCCAGCGACGACGGCAGCTCCTATAATTCACCCCTCCACTTT. Protein product: CASDDGSSYNSPLHF.

There are a few counts of this clonotype. The V gene is TRBV6-5, the J gene TRBJ1-3; unclear D gene. The germline gives CDR1 MNHEY, CDR2 SVGAGI. CDR3 size: 13 residues. Trimming pared 7 bases from V and 2 bases from J, leaving 9 bases between. The CDR3 region is CASIGRPGNTIYF. The DNA for the CDR3 is TGTGCCAGCATCGGGAGGCCTGGAAACACCATATATTTT.

There are a few counts of this clonotype. V and J are TRBV6-5 and TRBJ2-5, with 12 bases fitting TRBD2. The length of the CDR3 is 17 residues. CDR1 is MNHEY, CDR2 SVGAGI, per germline. V was clipped by 5 bases and J by 2 bases; unmatched bases: 9. This chain's CDR3 is CASSEGASGRGQETQYF. The CDR3 DNA reads as TGTGCCAGCAGTGAAGGGGCTAGCGGGAGGGGGCAAGAGACCCAGTACTTC.

Comments on this clonotype: The junction departs from germline at one end; a sequencing error may be responsible. The J gene is TRBJ2-5, the V gene TRBV10-2; a weak D match, TRBD2 (6 bases). The CDR3 is 13 residues long. The germline V gene encodes CDR1 WSHSY and CDR2 SAAADI. CDR3 sequence reads: CASSSFGSETQYF. CDR3 nucleotides: TGTGCCAGCAGTTCTTTCGGGAGTGAGACCCAGTACTTC.

There are many counts of this clonotype. This chain uses TRBV10-3 with TRBJ1-1; TRBD1 aligns across 10 bases. Germline V gives CDR1 ENHRY, CDR2 SYGVKD. Trimming cost V 3 bases and J 4 bases; bases outside gene matches: 5. This CDR3 contains 15 residues. The CDR3 spells CAISDRGQGGTEAFF. CDR3 DNA sequence: TGTGCCATCAGTGACCGAGGACAGGGGGGCACTGAAGCTTTCTTT.

This clonotype was recorded at least ten times. The chain combines TRBV9 with TRBJ1-1, with no clear D. V lost 0 bases and J 0 bases, leaving 6 bases between the germline ends. This CDR3 region has 14 residues. CDR1 and CDR2 (germline): SGDLS, YYNGEE. The CDR3, as DNA: TGTGCCAGCAGCGTAGACGGGATGAACACTGAAGCTTTCTTT. The encoded protein is CASSVDGMNTEAFF. The full variable domain, with the rest looked up from reference TRBV9 and TRBJ1-1, is DSGVTQTPKHLITATGQRVTLRCSPRSGDLSVYWYQQSLDQGLQFLIQYYNGEERAKGNILERFSAQQFPDLHSELNLSSLELGDSALYFCASSVDGMNTEAFFGQGTRLTVV.

J is TRBJ1-2 and V is TRBV20-1, with D perhaps TRBD1 (5 bases). V gave up 0 bases and J gave up 4 bases, with 12 bases separating them. CDR1 and CDR2 (germline): DFQATT, SNEGSKA (reference sequence). There are 14 residues in the CDR3. CDR3 coding DNA: TGCAGTGCTAGAGATCTTGATGACAGCTATGGCTACACCTTC. This translates into CSARDLDDSYGYTF.

Only a few counts were recorded for this clonotype. J is TRBJ1-5 and V is TRBV5-4; the D is unclear. Trimming pared 10 bases from V and 2 bases from J, leaving 10 bases between. The V gene's germline CDR1 is SGHNT and CDR2 YYREEE (reference sequence). This CDR3 has 12 amino acids. CDR3 sequence: CAWSDGNQPQHF. The DNA for the CDR3 is TGTGCCTGGAGCGACGGCAATCAGCCCCAGCATTTT.

In regard to this clonotype: A much larger clone differs by one base, so this may be a read error. The genes are TRBV29-1 and TRBJ1-1, with D unresolved. Trimming stripped 6 bases from V and 7 bases from J, with 12 bases between. The CDR3 sequence is 11 residues long. Germline values: CDR1 SQVTM, CDR2 ANQGSEA. The CDR3 sequence: CSVGNSLEAFF. In DNA form, the CDR3 reads TGCAGCGTGGGGAACTCTCTTGAAGCTTTCTTT.

In its sample, this clonotype was seen once. The chain has TRBV2 and TRBJ1-4; TRBD1 is a possible D gene (5 bases). From germline, CDR1 is SNHLY and CDR2 FYNNEI. Trimming left V 2 bases short and J 3 bases short, with 10 bases between. The CDR3 has 15 residues. CDR3 nucleotide sequence: TGTGCCAGCAGTGAAACGAGGGGATCTAATGAAAAACTGTTTTTT. Its protein is CASSETRGSNEKLFF.

The rearrangement links TRBV19 to TRBJ1-5; TRBD1 matches at 7 bases. Germline assignment: CDR1 LNHDA and CDR2 SQIVND (reference sequence). V was clipped by 3 bases and J by 3 bases; unmatched bases: 8. The length of the CDR3 is 16 residues. CDR3 sequence: CASSIPNRGINQPQHF. CDR3 nucleotide sequence: TGTGCCAGTAGTATTCCGAACAGGGGTATCAATCAGCCCCAGCATTTT.

This clonotype turned up a few times. This chain connects TRBV6-6 to TRBJ1-1; D uncertain. The germline V and J ends were trimmed by 1 base and 2 bases, with 8 bases remaining between them. Germline V gene lookup returns CDR1 MNHNY and CDR2 SVGAGI (reference sequence). This CDR3 spans 14 amino acids. The CDR3 loop is CASSYFTANTEAFF. The CDR3 nucleotides are TGTGCCAGCAGTTACTTTACAGCTAACACTGAAGCTTTCTTT.